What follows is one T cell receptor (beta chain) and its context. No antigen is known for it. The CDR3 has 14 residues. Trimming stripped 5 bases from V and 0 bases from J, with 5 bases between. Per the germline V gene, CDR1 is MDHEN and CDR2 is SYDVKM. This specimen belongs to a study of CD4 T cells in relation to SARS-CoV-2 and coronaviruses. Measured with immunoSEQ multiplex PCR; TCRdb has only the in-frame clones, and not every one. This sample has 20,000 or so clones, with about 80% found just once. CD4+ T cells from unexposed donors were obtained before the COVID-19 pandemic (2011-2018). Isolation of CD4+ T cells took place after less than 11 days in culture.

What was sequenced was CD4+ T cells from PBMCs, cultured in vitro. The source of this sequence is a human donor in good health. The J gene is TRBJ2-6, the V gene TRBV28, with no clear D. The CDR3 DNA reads TGTGCCAGCAGTCCTGTCTCTGGGGCCAACGTCCTGACTTTC. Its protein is CASSPVSGANVLTF.